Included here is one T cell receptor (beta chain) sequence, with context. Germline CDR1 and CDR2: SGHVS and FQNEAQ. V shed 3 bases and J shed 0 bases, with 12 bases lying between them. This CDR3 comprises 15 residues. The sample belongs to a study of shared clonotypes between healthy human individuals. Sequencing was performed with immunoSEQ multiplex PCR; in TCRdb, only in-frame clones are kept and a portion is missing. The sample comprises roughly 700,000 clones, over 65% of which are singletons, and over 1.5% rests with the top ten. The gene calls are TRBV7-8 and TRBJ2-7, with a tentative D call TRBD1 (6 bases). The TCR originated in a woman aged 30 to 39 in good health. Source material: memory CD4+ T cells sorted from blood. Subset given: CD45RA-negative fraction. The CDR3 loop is CASSFRRDNSYEQYF. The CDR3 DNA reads TGTGCCAGCAGCTTTCGTCGGGACAACTCCTACGAGCAGTACTTC.